The entry that follows covers one T cell receptor (beta chain) sequence. Its antigen is currently unknown. The junction does not match germline at one end; this may be a read error. The data derive from a study of cytomegalovirus exposure and HLA in healthy donors. This CDR3 is built from 13 residues. CDR1 SEHNR and CDR2 FQNEAQ come from the germline V gene (reference sequence). Findings and caveats of the study: Being indistinguishable, some V segments were excluded, TRBV6-2 and TRBV6-3 among them. Later on, an analysis found that several of the most significant clusters appeared to be linked to common viral pathogens, which included parvovirus B19.

PCR primers comprised 60 Vbeta and 13 Jbeta primers. Authors' data handling: In a later analysis, about 9.9 million of some 80 million unique beta chains occurred in at least two donors. Clones were read by immunoSEQ multiplex PCR, and TCRdb kept only the in-frame ones, dropping some. The V and J calls and clone size were taken over from that table, and D and trimming were inferred from the DNA. The table shows 280,000 or so clones, with roughly 89% occurring only once. The receptor was isolated from a woman younger than 30 in good health and CMV-seronegative. The chain uses TRBV7-9 and TRBJ1-2, with unresolved D. Sample: PBMCs. The CDR3 reads CSSSPDAGRGYTF. Written as DNA, the CDR3 is TGTTCCAGCAGCCCGGACGCCGGGAGGGGCTACACCTTC.